One sample yielded the 18 T cell receptor beta chains listed below, sequenced in a study of T-cell reconstitution after alpha-beta-depleted transplantation in children. For TCRbeta, the library was prepared with unique molecular identifiers. TCRdb used MiXCR to reprocess the PCR reads, holding one entry per CDR3 protein. The sample lists about 500,000 distinct CDR3 sequences; 30% to 35% were seen once. The sample consisted of PBMCs from the stem cell graft donor, taken from the stem cell graft. The source is a human donor who donated a stem cell graft to a child with aplastic anemia.

The V call is TRBV7-9, the J call TRBJ2-3; D call uncertain. This CDR3 is 15 amino acids long. The germline CDR1 and CDR2 sequences are SEHNR and FQNEAQ (reference sequence). Trimming cost V 5 bases and J 4 bases, with 16 bases left between them. The CDR3 loop is CASSQTNTWPDTQYF. CDR3 in DNA: TGTGCCAGCAGCCAAACAAATACCTGGCCAGATACGCAGTATTTT.

The chain employs TRBV10-3 and TRBJ1-1; D is possibly TRBD1 (6 bases). Germline lookup yields CDR1 ENHRY and CDR2 SYGVKD. Trimming left V 4 bases short and J 1 base short, with 10 bases between. CDR3 size: 14 residues. CDR3 in amino acids: CAISGGHTNTEAFF. CDR3 sequence (DNA): TGTGCCATCAGTGGGGGACATACGAACACTGAAGCTTTCTTT.

A few counts support this clonotype. This chain connects TRBV7-9 to TRBJ2-1, with 8 bases that match TRBD1. V dropped 0 bases and J dropped 9; count of bases not matched to a gene: 7. This CDR3 has 15 amino acids. The germline CDR1 and CDR2 sequences are SEHNR and FQNEAQ (reference sequence). The CDR3 sequence is CASSLARQGRVEQFF. The CDR3 coding sequence is TGTGCCAGCAGCTTAGCGCGACAGGGGAGAGTTGAGCAGTTCTTC. Together with reference TRBV7-9 and TRBJ2-1, the CDR3 gives the full variable domain: DTGVSQNPRHKITKRGQNVTFRCDPISEHNRLYWYRQTLGQGPEFLTYFQNEAQLEKSRLLSDRFSAERPKGSFSTLEIQRTEQGDSAMYLCASSLARQGRVEQFFGPGTRLTVL.

This clonotype has only a few counts. The CDR3 sequence is CASSLPGETEAFF. The CDR3 DNA is TGTGCCAGCAGCTTACCAGGGGAAACTGAAGCTTTCTTT. The chain carries TRBV7-6 and TRBJ1-1; maybe TRBD1 (6 bases). Germline-derived CDR1 and CDR2 are SGHVS and FNYEAQ. The CDR3 covers 13 residues. V was clipped by 2 bases and J by 5 bases, with 9 bases between them.

The genes are TRBV20-1 and TRBJ1-1, with D tentatively TRBD1 (6 bases). This CDR3 has 13 residues. Germline CDR1 DFQATT, CDR2 SNEGSKA (reference sequence). The CDR3 loop reads CSPGGGRGTEAFF. CDR3 in DNA: TGCAGCCCCGGGGGGGGGCGCGGAACTGAAGCTTTCTTT.

There are a few counts of this clonotype. The rearrangement links TRBV15 to TRBJ2-3; TRBD2 matches at 7 bases. The CDR3 has 17 residues. Germline V gene sequence: CDR1 LNHNV, CDR2 YYDKDF (reference sequence). The junction had 8 bases not matched to a gene; V was cut back by 0 bases and J by 2 bases. CDR3 nucleotides: TGTGCCACCAGCAGAGATCGAGCGGGGACCTCCACAGATACGCAGTATTTT. As protein: CATSRDRAGTSTDTQYF.

The rearrangement uses TRBV20-1 and TRBJ1-1; tentative D call: TRBD1 (5 bases). Germline CDR1 is DFQATT and CDR2 is SNEGSKA (reference sequence). The CDR3 length is 13 residues. V lost 6 bases, J lost 8 bases, and 19 bases lay in between. CDR3 amino acids: CSAAAGFGVEAFF. CDR3 nucleotide sequence: TGCAGTGCGGCGGCAGGGTTTGGAGTGGAAGCTTTCTTT.

The gene calls are TRBV13 and TRBJ2-1, with 13 nucleotides matching TRBD2. Germline CDR1 and CDR2: PRHDT and FYEKMQ (reference sequence). Germline trimming cut 6 bases from V and 9 bases from J; bases unmatched to any gene: 8. CDR3 size: 15 residues. The CDR3 DNA is TGTGCCAGCAGTGAACTAGCGGGAGGGCCCGTTGAGCAGTTCTTC. This gives the protein CASSELAGGPVEQFF.

The chain is built from TRBV4-1 and TRBJ2-7; TRBD1 aligns across 8 bases. V lost 1 base to trimming and J lost 2 bases; unmatched junction nucleotides: 7. This CDR3 has 16 amino acids. In germline, CDR1 is MGHRA, CDR2 YSYEKL. The CDR3 DNA is TGCGCCAGCAGCCAAGGAAGGGAGACAGGGGCCTACGAGCAGTACGTC. Translating it yields CASSQGRETGAYEQYV.

The rearrangement uses TRBV7-2 and TRBJ1-4; possible D gene TRBD1, 5 bases. CDR3 size: 15 residues. CDR1 is SGHTA and CDR2 is FQGNSA in the germline V gene. Trimming removed 5 bases at V and 7 bases at J, with 17 bases between. CDR3 nucleotides: TGTGCCAGCAGCGGCCGCGAGGGGCTTGGTGAAAAACTGTTTTTT. Amino acids: CASSGREGLGEKLFF.

This clonotype was counted between two and nine times. This chain links TRBV6-1 with TRBJ2-1; 9 nucleotides match TRBD2. Per the germline V gene, CDR1 is MNHNS and CDR2 is SASEGT. V was clipped by 9 bases and J by 7 bases; unmatched bases: 10. This CDR3 region has 14 residues. In DNA form, the CDR3 reads TGTGCCAGTTCACGGGCGGGAGGGCCTAATGAGCAGTTCTTC. It yields the protein CASSRAGGPNEQFF.

This rearrangement joins TRBV20-1 to TRBJ1-5; 8 positions agree with TRBD1. CDR1 DFQATT and CDR2 SNEGSKA come from the germline V gene (reference sequence). Trimming removed 3 bases from V and 5 bases from J; junction bases left unmatched: 12. The CDR3 is 16 amino acids. As DNA, the CDR3 is TGCAGTGCTAGGACGACAGGACAGGGAGTCCATCAGCCCCAGCATTTT. Translation gives CSARTTGQGVHQPQHF.

This chain uses TRBV13 with TRBJ1-1; D unclear. The CDR3 consists of 15 residues. V lost 0 bases, J lost 0 bases, and 8 bases lay in between. Looked up from germline, CDR1 is PRHDT and CDR2 is FYEKMQ (reference sequence). Here the CDR3 reads CASSLGLKVNTEAFF. CDR3 bases: TGTGCCAGCAGCTTAGGCCTCAAGGTGAACACTGAAGCTTTCTTT.

This clonotype was picked up one time. The V call is TRBV12-3 or TRBV12-4, the J call TRBJ1-1; D not resolved. V gave up 3 bases and J gave up 11 bases, with 10 bases separating them. The CDR3 sequence is 11 residues long. CDR3 sequence: CASSLRRKAFF. The CDR3 bases are TGTGCCAGCAGTTTGCGCAGAAAGGCTTTCTTT.

This clonotype has more than one count but fewer than ten. The V gene is TRBV29-1, the J gene TRBJ1-1; tentatively, D is TRBD1 (6 bases). CDR3 length: 14 residues. The germline V gene has CDR1 SQVTM and CDR2 ANQGSEA. Between the trimmed V and J ends, which lost 7 bases and 0 bases, there was a span of 15 bases. CDR3 in amino acids: CSALNTGLNTEAFF. In DNA, the CDR3 is TGCAGCGCCCTGAACACAGGGTTGAACACTGAAGCTTTCTTT.

The table lists this clonotype with a few counts. The chain couples TRBV9 to TRBJ1-1, with 8 bases identical to TRBD1. The CDR3 length is 14 residues. V lost 0 bases and J lost 7; bases outside the gene matches: 5. Germline CDR1 is SGDLS and CDR2 is YYNGEE. CDR3 bases: TGTGCCAGCAGCGTAGACAGGGGGATTGGTGAAGCTTTCTTT. Protein sequence: CASSVDRGIGEAFF.

V usage is TRBV12-3 or TRBV12-4 and J usage is TRBJ1-2; D gene ambiguous. The CDR3 is made up of 13 amino acids. The V end lost 0 bases, the J end lost 8 bases, and 10 bases lay between the germline ends. The CDR3 loop reads CASSLAGVAGYTF. The CDR3 region has the DNA TGTGCCAGCAGTTTAGCGGGTGTAGCAGGCTACACCTTC.

This clonotype came up a few times. The V call is TRBV29-1, the J call TRBJ2-1, with D perhaps matching TRBD2 (6 bases). The ends were cut back, 4 bases at V and 4 bases at J, with 14 bases in the middle. The CDR3 length is 14 residues. Germline CDR1 reads SQVTM; CDR2 reads ANQGSEA. The CDR3 reads CSVVVLGGYNEQFF. In DNA, the CDR3 is TGCAGCGTTGTCGTCTTGGGGGGATACAATGAGCAGTTCTTC.